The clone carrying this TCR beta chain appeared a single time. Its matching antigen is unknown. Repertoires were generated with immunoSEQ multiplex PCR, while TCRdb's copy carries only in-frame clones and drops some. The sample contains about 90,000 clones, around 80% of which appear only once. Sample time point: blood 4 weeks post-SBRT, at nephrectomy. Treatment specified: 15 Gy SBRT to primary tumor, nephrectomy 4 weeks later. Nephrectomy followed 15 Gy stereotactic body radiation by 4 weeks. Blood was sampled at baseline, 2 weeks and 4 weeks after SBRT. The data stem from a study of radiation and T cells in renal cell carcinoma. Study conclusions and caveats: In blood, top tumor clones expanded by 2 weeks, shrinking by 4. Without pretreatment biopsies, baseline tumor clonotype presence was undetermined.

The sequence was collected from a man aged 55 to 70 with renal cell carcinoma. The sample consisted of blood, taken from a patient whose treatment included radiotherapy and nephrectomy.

This chain's CDR3 is CASSLREWDTEAFF. The CDR3 DNA is TGTGCCAGCAGCTTGAGGGAGTGGGACACTGAAGCTTTCTTT. The chain uses TRBV7-2 and TRBJ1-1; D is uncertain. This CDR3 has 14 residues. CDR1 SGHTA and CDR2 FQGNSA come from the germline V gene. Trimming pared 3 bases from V and 3 bases from J, leaving 11 bases between. Looking up the rest from reference TRBV7-2 and TRBJ1-1 gives the full variable domain: GAGVSQSPSNKVTEKGKDVELRCDPISGHTALYWYRQSLGQGLEFLIYFQGNSAPDKSGLPSDRFSAERTGGSVSTLTIQRTQQEDSAVYLCASSLREWDTEAFFGQGTRLTVV.